This record concerns one T cell receptor (beta chain) sequence. Its specificity is not known. The sample belongs to a study of radiation and T cells in renal cell carcinoma. The study, taken as a whole, reports: No pretreatment tumor biopsies were available for baseline clonotypes. In blood, top tumor clones expanded by 2 weeks, shrinking by 4.

As for time point: blood 4 weeks post-SBRT, at nephrectomy. Treatment meaning: 15 Gy SBRT to primary tumor, nephrectomy 4 weeks later. The method was immunoSEQ multiplex PCR; TCRdb's version includes in-frame clones alone and lacks a portion of them. The sample consists of around 95,000 clones, 84% of them appearing once. The junction had 3 bases not matched to a gene; V was cut back by 0 bases and J by 1 base. The CDR3 is made up of 16 amino acids. Germline V lookup: CDR1 SGHRS, CDR2 YFSETQ. Specimen: blood, collected from a patient whose treatment included radiotherapy and nephrectomy. The V call is TRBV5-1, the J call TRBJ1-3; 8 nucleotides match TRBD1. The clonotype was recovered from a man in his fifties or sixties with renal cell carcinoma. DNA of the CDR3: TGCGCCAGCAGCTTGGGGGACAGGATGTCTGGAAACACCATATATTTT. Translated: CASSLGDRMSGNTIYF.